These T cell receptor beta chains were read from a single sample in a study of shared clonotypes between healthy human individuals. The method was immunoSEQ multiplex PCR; TCRdb's version includes in-frame clones alone and lacks a portion of them. The data hold some 2,500,000 clones, with approximately 93% observed a single time. Sequences were obtained from naive CD4+ T cells from PBMCs. Every receptor here comes from a man aged 18 to 35 in good health. Some clones in this sample may be carry-over from other donors' samples. CDR3s include the opening cysteine and the closing phenylalanine or tryptophan. Each record gives: J gene, D gene, clone size, V gene, CDR3 DNA, CDR3 protein. A D gene is named only where the DNA matches it firmly. The size entry is marked missing in some rows and otherwise reads once, few, many or a size class.

J: TRBJ2-7
D: -
size: -
V: TRBV5-1
DNA: TGCGCCAGCAGCTTGGAGGGACCGACCGCCCCCTGGGACTACGAGCAGTACTTC
CDR3: CASSLEGPTAPWDYEQYF

J: TRBJ1-6
D: -
size: -
V: TRBV28
DNA: TGTGCCAGCAGTAAGGGCTCCGATAATTCACCCCTCCACTTT
CDR3: CASSKGSDNSPLHF

J: TRBJ1-5
D: TRBD1
size: -
V: TRBV28
DNA: TGTGCCGGCCGTACAGGGGGCGAGAGCAATCAGCCCCAGCATTTT
CDR3: CAGRTGGESNQPQHF

J: TRBJ2-2
D: -
size: -
V: TRBV18
DNA: TGTGCCAGCTCACCGGACGGACCGAACACCGGGGAGCTGTTTTTT
CDR3: CASSPDGPNTGELFF

J: TRBJ2-1
D: TRBD2
size: -
V: TRBV19
DNA: TGTGCCAGTAGTATAGCGTGGGGGGGATACAATGAGCAGTTCTTC
CDR3: CASSIAWGGYNEQFF

J: TRBJ2-3
D: -
size: -
V: TRBV7-3
DNA: TGTGCCAGCAGGCGTACAGGTTCGGGCACAGATACGCAGTATTTT
CDR3: CASRRTGSGTDTQYF

J: TRBJ2-6
D: TRBD1
size: -
V: TRBV5-4
DNA: TGTGCCAGCACCGGACAGGGGGCTGGGGCCAACGTCCTGACTTTC
CDR3: CASTGQGAGANVLTF

J: TRBJ2-7
D: TRBD2
size: -
V: TRBV14
DNA: TGTGCCAGCAGACCTAGCGGGAGCTCCTACGAGCAGTACTTC
CDR3: CASRPSGSSYEQYF

J: TRBJ2-3
D: -
size: -
V: TRBV11-3
DNA: TGTGCCAGCAGCTCAAGGGACCAAGGGGGGGAGCAGTATTTT
CDR3: CASSSRDQGGEQYF

J: TRBJ2-7
D: -
size: -
V: TRBV5-1
DNA: TGCGCCAGCAGCTTGGTTTTCGGGGGTAGCTCCTACGAGCAGTACTTC
CDR3: CASSLVFGGSSYEQYF

J: TRBJ2-7
D: TRBD2
size: few
V: TRBV7-9
DNA: TGTGCCAGCAGCTCAGGGACTAGCGGGAGTTCTCTGCGGTACTTC
CDR3: CASSSGTSGSSLRYF

J: TRBJ2-7
D: -
size: -
V: TRBV30
DNA: TGTGCCTGGAATAGGGTGGCCTACGAGCAGTACTTC
CDR3: CAWNRVAYEQYF

J: TRBJ2-3
D: TRBD2
size: -
V: TRBV25-1
DNA: TGTGCCAGCAGTGATCCGCCTAGCGGGAGGGGCACAGATACGCAGTATTTT
CDR3: CASSDPPSGRGTDTQYF

J: TRBJ2-1
D: -
size: -
V: TRBV25-1
DNA: TGTGCCAGCAGTGAAGTCTCCGAACGGGGTGAGCAGTTCTTC
CDR3: CASSEVSERGEQFF

J: TRBJ1-3
D: -
size: -
V: TRBV5-1
DNA: TGCGCCAGCAGCTCCACCCCAGGGTCCGGAAACACCATATATTTT
CDR3: CASSSTPGSGNTIYF

J: TRBJ1-1
D: TRBD1
size: -
V: TRBV5-1
DNA: TGCGCCAGCAGCGTCGGGACAGGGGGGACTGAAGCTTTCTTT
CDR3: CASSVGTGGTEAFF

J: TRBJ1-5
D: TRBD1
size: -
V: TRBV7-8
DNA: TGTGCCAGCAGCTTAAGGACAGGGGGACAGCCCCAGCATTTT
CDR3: CASSLRTGGQPQHF

J: TRBJ2-1
D: -
size: -
V: TRBV20-1
DNA: TGCAGTGCCTCCGGGGAGGATGAGCAGTTCTTC
CDR3: CSASGEDEQFF

J: TRBJ2-7
D: -
size: -
V: TRBV14
DNA: TGTGCCAGCAGCCACCAACGGGGGAGAGCCTACGAGCAGTACTTC
CDR3: CASSHQRGRAYEQYF

J: TRBJ1-2
D: -
size: -
V: TRBV28
DNA: TGTGCCAGCAGTTTACCCTCGGGTGGCTATGGCTACACCTTC
CDR3: CASSLPSGGYGYTF

J: TRBJ2-1
D: TRBD2
size: -
V: TRBV9
DNA: TGTGCCAGCAGCGCCTCGAGCGGGACGTATGAGCAGTTCTTC
CDR3: CASSASSGTYEQFF

J: TRBJ1-4
D: -
size: -
V: TRBV7-2
DNA: TGTGCCAGCAGCCTCAAAGACCGCTCGCTTGAAAAACTGTTTTTT
CDR3: CASSLKDRSLEKLFF

J: TRBJ2-7
D: -
size: -
V: TRBV5-1
DNA: TGCGCCAGCAGCTCGGACACCTACTCCTACGAGCAGTACTTC
CDR3: CASSSDTYSYEQYF

J: TRBJ2-5
D: -
size: few
V: TRBV4-2
DNA: TGTGCCAGCAGCGGCAGCCCGGAGACCCAGTACTTC
CDR3: CASSGSPETQYF

J: TRBJ1-2
D: TRBD1
size: -
V: TRBV6-5
DNA: TGTGCCAGCAGTAGACAGGGCCATGGCTACACCTTC
CDR3: CASSRQGHGYTF

J: TRBJ2-1
D: TRBD2
size: -
V: TRBV28
DNA: TGTGCCACGTCTCATATTTTGCGGGAGATTTATGAGCAGTTCTTC
CDR3: CATSHILREIYEQFF

J: TRBJ1-3
D: -
size: few
V: TRBV5-1
DNA: TGCGCCAGCAGCTTGGAGGGGGTCTCTGGAAACACCATATATTTT
CDR3: CASSLEGVSGNTIYF

J: TRBJ2-5
D: TRBD1
size: -
V: TRBV5-4
DNA: TGTGCCAGCAGCGTGAATCAGCAGGGGGCTGGGGAGACCCAGTACTTC
CDR3: CASSVNQQGAGETQYF

J: TRBJ1-5
D: -
size: -
V: TRBV10-3
DNA: TGCGCCATCAGTGCGGCCGCCGATCAGCCCCAGCATTTT
CDR3: CAISAAADQPQHF

J: TRBJ2-1
D: -
size: -
V: TRBV28
DNA: TGTGCCAGCAGTTTACGGTACGAGCAGTTCTTC
CDR3: CASSLRYEQFF

J: TRBJ2-6
D: -
size: -
V: TRBV28
DNA: TGTGCCAGCAGTTTACGGTCAGGGCGATCCTCTGGGGCCAACGTCCTGACTTTC
CDR3: CASSLRSGRSSGANVLTF

J: TRBJ2-5
D: -
size: -
V: TRBV15
DNA: TGTGCCACCAGCAGAGGCGGGGTCCAAGAGACCCAGTACTTC
CDR3: CATSRGGVQETQYF

J: TRBJ2-7
D: -
size: -
V: TRBV19
DNA: TGTGCCAGTAGTATGCGCGGATCCCAGTCCTACGAGCAGTACTTC
CDR3: CASSMRGSQSYEQYF

J: TRBJ2-1
D: -
size: -
V: TRBV28
DNA: TGTGCCAGCATGAAAGCGGGCCTTTCCTACAATGAGCAGTTCTTC
CDR3: CASMKAGLSYNEQFF

J: TRBJ2-3
D: TRBD1
size: -
V: TRBV2
DNA: TGTGCCAGCAGCGCACAAGGGACAGGGGAAGCAGATACGCAGTATTTT
CDR3: CASSAQGTGEADTQYF

J: TRBJ2-6
D: -
size: -
V: TRBV28
DNA: TGTGCCAGCAGTTTTCCAGGAAGCTCTGGGGCCAACGTCCTGACTTTC
CDR3: CASSFPGSSGANVLTF

J: TRBJ1-1
D: TRBD1
size: -
V: TRBV19
DNA: TGTGCCAGTAGTAACCAGGGGGCGCATACTGAAGCTTTCTTT
CDR3: CASSNQGAHTEAFF

J: TRBJ2-7
D: TRBD1
size: -
V: TRBV6-1
DNA: TGTGCCAGCAGTGACGGGGGGACAGGGACCTACGAGCAGTACTTC
CDR3: CASSDGGTGTYEQYF

J: TRBJ2-3
D: -
size: -
V: TRBV28
DNA: TGTGCCAGCAGCTGGGGGCTTAGCACAGATACGCAGTATTTT
CDR3: CASSWGLSTDTQYF

J: TRBJ2-2
D: -
size: -
V: TRBV28
DNA: TGTGCCAGCAGTCCCGGGGGTCCGAACACCGGGGAGCTGTTTTTT
CDR3: CASSPGGPNTGELFF

J: TRBJ1-1
D: TRBD1
size: -
V: TRBV30
DNA: TGTGCCTGGAGTCCCGGAAATATAGGGGGCCTAGAAGCTTTCTTT
CDR3: CAWSPGNIGGLEAFF

J: TRBJ1-2
D: -
size: -
V: TRBV6-5
DNA: TGTGCCAGCAGTTCCACGGCCTCCAGGGGAATCTATGGCTACACCTTC
CDR3: CASSSTASRGIYGYTF

J: TRBJ1-1
D: TRBD1
size: -
V: TRBV25-1
DNA: TGTGCCAGCAGTCAGGGGGTCACTGAAGCTTTCTTT
CDR3: CASSQGVTEAFF